The 8 T cell receptor beta chains given below trace back to one sample, sequenced in a study of breast tumors, draining lymph nodes, adjacent tissues. Axillary draining lymph nodes of breast cancer patients supplied the node samples. From the multiplex PCR reads, TCRdb called clonotypes with MiXCR, one entry per CDR3 protein. This table holds 150,000 or so distinct CDR3 sequences, around 35% found once. Sequencing used axillary lymph node tissue. All receptors derive from a female donor with breast cancer. Some clones in this sample may be carry-over from other donors' samples.

In its sample, this clonotype was seen many times. A junction boundary mismatches the germline segment, possibly from a read error. The chain uses TRBV7-2 and TRBJ1-2; 8 nucleotides align to TRBD1. The CDR3 sequence is 15 residues long. Per germline, CDR1 SGHTA and CDR2 FQGNSA. CDR3: CASSRGQGANYGYPF. As DNA, the CDR3 is TGTGCCAGCAGCCGAGGGCAGGGGGCAAACTATGGCTACCCCTTC. Complete variable domain (other parts from reference TRBV7-2 and TRBJ1-2): GAGVSQSPSNKVTEKGKDVELRCDPISGHTALYWYRQSLGQGLEFLIYFQGNSAPDKSGLPSDRFSAERTGGSVSTLTIQRTQQEDSAVYLCASSRGQGANYGYPFGSGTRLTVV.

This clonotype was found many times. The chain uses TRBV20-1 and TRBJ2-1, with D perhaps TRBD1 (6 bases). V lost 5 bases to trimming and J lost 11 bases, with 16 bases between them. Germline CDR1 is DFQATT and CDR2 is SNEGSKA (reference sequence). The CDR3 runs to 12 residues. The CDR3 nucleotides are TGCAGTGCTCCGGACAGTAGTTTTAAGCAGTTCTTC. It is translated as CSAPDSSFKQFF.

Comment on this clonotype: Since the CDR3 does not end with the conserved phenylalanine or tryptophan, this likely comes from a read error. V gene TRBV29-1 combines with J gene TRBJ1-2, with D hard to call. This CDR3 region has 12 residues. CDR1 SQVTM and CDR2 ANQGSEA come from the germline V gene. Trimming removed 3 bases from V and 5 bases from J, with 10 bases in between. The CDR3 reads CSVETTRYGYTL. CDR3 sequence (DNA): TGCAGCGTTGAGACGACAAGGTATGGCTACACCTTG.

With respect to this clonotype: A clone one base away is much larger, so this may be a read error. The V and J genes are TRBV12-3 or TRBV12-4 and TRBJ1-2; D gene unclear. This CDR3 contains 15 residues. The germline V and J ends were trimmed by 3 bases and 3 bases, with 14 bases remaining between them. The CDR3 sequence: CASSFRQPQDYGYTF. CDR3 in DNA: TGTGCCAGCAGTTTCAGGCAGCCGCAGGACTATGGCTACACCTTC.

Ten or more counts support this clonotype. This chain connects TRBV10-3 to TRBJ1-1; tentatively, D is TRBD1 (6 bases). Between the trimmed V and J ends, which lost 7 bases and 0 bases, there was a span of 9 bases. The CDR3 is 13 amino acids. CDR1 is ENHRY and CDR2 is SYGVKD in the germline V gene. CDR3 sequence: CAINGQMNTEAFF. CDR3 DNA sequence: TGTGCCATCAATGGACAGATGAACACTGAAGCTTTCTTT.

This clonotype has more than one count but fewer than ten. This chain connects TRBV27 to TRBJ1-2; the D is unclear. The CDR3 sequence is 13 residues long. V was cut by 3 bases and J by 5 bases, with 10 bases left in between. Germline lookup yields CDR1 MNHEY and CDR2 SMNVEV (reference sequence). DNA for the CDR3: TGTGCCAGCAGTTTGGCGGCGGGATATGGCTACACCTTC. The encoded protein is CASSLAAGYGYTF.

This clonotype was seen at least ten times. This sequence joins TRBV6-4 and TRBJ2-1; TRBD2 is a possible D gene (6 bases). The CDR3 consists of 16 residues. V lost 6 bases, J lost 0 bases, and 15 bases lay in between. Germline V gene data show CDR1 as MRHNA and CDR2 as SNTAGT. DNA of the CDR3: TGTGCCAGCAGACCCTGGGGCGGGACCTCCTACAATGAGCAGTTCTTC. Protein: CASRPWGGTSYNEQFF.

On this clonotype itself: An end of the junction differs from the germline gene, which may be a read error. This chain uses TRBV7-8 with TRBJ2-1, with TRBD1 matching over 8 bases. Germline CDR1 and CDR2: SGHVS and FQNEAQ. There are 14 residues in the CDR3. This chain's CDR3 is CATSRDRTRDERFF. CDR3 DNA sequence: TGTGCCACATCCCGGGACAGGACTCGGGATGAGCGGTTCTTC.